This T cell receptor beta chain was recorded in a study of graft-versus-host responses after intestinal transplantation. The protocol was immunoSEQ multiplex PCR, while the TCRdb copy is restricted to in-frame clones and leaves out a portion. The profile shows over 70,000 clones, around 91% of them singletons. The germline V and J ends were trimmed by 3 bases and 0 bases, with 8 bases remaining between them. Germline V gene sequence: CDR1 SGDLS, CDR2 YYNGEE. The CDR3 totals 14 residues. Comments on this clone: Its antigen is as yet unknown.

The sequence was obtained from a human donor who was the organ donor for an intestinal transplant. This rearrangement joins TRBV9 to TRBJ2-3, with a weak D call TRBD1 (5 bases). This material consisted of unstimulated CD8+ T cells sorted from spleen or lymph node cells, taken before transplant. In DNA, the CDR3 is TGTGCCAGCAGCGGACAGAGTAGCACAGATACGCAGTATTTT. Its translation is CASSGQSSTDTQYF.